This TCR beta chain was sequenced in a study of long-term antiretroviral therapy in people with HIV. Study as a whole: The study's earliest collections predate the 2015 immediate-ART recommendation by about a decade.

Whole-study results and caveats: Clonal populations expanded prior to ART predominated within the repertoire at all time points.

Investigators performed immunoSEQ version v3.0 at survey level. Per-sample TRB depth target: about 35,000-50,000 T-cell genomes. Libraries were prepared by immunoSEQ multiplex PCR; TCRdb keeps only in-frame clonotypes and omits some of them. The sample yields under 30,000 clones, roughly 88% seen once. Germline CDR1 reads LNHNV; CDR2 reads YYDKDF (reference sequence). The CDR3 runs 15 residues. V was cut by 4 bases and J by 7 bases, with 18 bases left in between. As to this clone: Its target is not known.

The sample was unsorted PBMCs, taken 3 years after starting antiretroviral therapy. This chain connects TRBV15 to TRBJ2-3; D is tentatively TRBD1 or TRBD2 (6 bases each). This clonotype was obtained from a man between 40 and 49 years old with HIV. CDR3 protein: CATSTLGGLFNTQYF. DNA of the CDR3: TGTGCCACCAGCACCCTAGGGGGACTTTTTAATACGCAGTATTTT.